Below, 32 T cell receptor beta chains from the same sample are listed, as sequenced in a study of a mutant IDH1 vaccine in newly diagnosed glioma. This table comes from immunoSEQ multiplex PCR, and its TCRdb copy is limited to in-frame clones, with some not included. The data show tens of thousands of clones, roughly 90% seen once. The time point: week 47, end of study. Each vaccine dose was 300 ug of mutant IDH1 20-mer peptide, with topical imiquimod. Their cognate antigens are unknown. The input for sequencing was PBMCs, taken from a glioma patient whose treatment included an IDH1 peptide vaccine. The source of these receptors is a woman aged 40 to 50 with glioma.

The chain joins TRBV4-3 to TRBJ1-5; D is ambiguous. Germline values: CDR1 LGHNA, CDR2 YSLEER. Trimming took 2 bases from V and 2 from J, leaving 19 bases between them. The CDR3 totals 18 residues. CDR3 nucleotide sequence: TGCGCCAGCAGCCAATACGACGCACGGGGTTCGGGCAATCAGCCCCAGCATTTT. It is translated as CASSQYDARGSGNQPQHF.

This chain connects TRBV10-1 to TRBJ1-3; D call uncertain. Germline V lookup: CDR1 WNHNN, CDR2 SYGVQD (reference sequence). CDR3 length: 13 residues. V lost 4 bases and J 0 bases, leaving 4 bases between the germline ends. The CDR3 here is CASSVRSGNTIYF. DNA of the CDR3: TGCGCCAGCAGTGTTCGCTCTGGAAACACCATATATTTT.

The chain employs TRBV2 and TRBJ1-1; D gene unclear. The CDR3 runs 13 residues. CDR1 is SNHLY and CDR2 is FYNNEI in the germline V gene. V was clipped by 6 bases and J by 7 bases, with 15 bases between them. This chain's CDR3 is CASRFSRSGEAFF. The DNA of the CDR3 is TGTGCCAGCAGGTTCTCCCGAAGTGGTGAAGCTTTCTTT.

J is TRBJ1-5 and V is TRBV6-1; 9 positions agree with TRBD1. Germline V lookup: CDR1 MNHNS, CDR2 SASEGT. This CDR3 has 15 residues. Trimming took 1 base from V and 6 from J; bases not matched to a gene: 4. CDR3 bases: TGTGCCAGCAGTGAAGGGGACAGGGTAGGTCAGCCCCAGCATTTT. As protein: CASSEGDRVGQPQHF.

The CDR3 DNA reads TGTGCCAGCAGCAAAGCTAAGGGTTACCAGCCCCAGCATTTT. The encoded protein is CASSKAKGYQPQHF. The rearrangement joins TRBV21-1 to TRBJ1-5. TRBV21-1 is given as a pseudogene. The CDR3 covers 14 residues.

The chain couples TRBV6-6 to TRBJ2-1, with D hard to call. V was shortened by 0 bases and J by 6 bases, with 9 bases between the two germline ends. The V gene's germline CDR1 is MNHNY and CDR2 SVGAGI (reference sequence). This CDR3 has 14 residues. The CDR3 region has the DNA TGTGCCAGCAGTTACTCTACTCCCACCAATGAGCAGTTCTTC. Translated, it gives CASSYSTPTNEQFF.

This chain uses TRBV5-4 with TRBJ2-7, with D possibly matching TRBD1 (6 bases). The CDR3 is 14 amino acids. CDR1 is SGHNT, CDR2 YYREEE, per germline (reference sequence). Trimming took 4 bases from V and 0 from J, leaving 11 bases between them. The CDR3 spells CASSPDRSSYEQYF. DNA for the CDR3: TGTGCCAGCAGCCCGGACAGAAGCTCCTACGAGCAGTACTTC.

The CDR3 spells CASSTVETQYF. The DNA of the CDR3 is TGTGCCAGCTCAACTGTGGAGACCCAGTACTTC. V usage is TRBV25-1 and J usage is TRBJ2-5, with D hard to call. This CDR3 is 11 amino acids long. Germline loops: CDR1 MGHDK, CDR2 SYGVNS. Trimming left V 8 bases short and J 5 bases short, with 9 bases between.

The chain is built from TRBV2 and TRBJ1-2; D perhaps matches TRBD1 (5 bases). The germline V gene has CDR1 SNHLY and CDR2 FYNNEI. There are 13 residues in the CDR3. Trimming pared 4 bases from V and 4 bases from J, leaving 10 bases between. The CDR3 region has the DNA TGTGCCAGCAGTGTCGGGGCTGCCTATGGCTACACCTTC. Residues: CASSVGAAYGYTF.

CDR3 nucleotides: TGTGCCAGCAGCCAGCAGGGGAACACCTACGAGCAGTACTTC. It translates to CASSQQGNTYEQYF. The chain has TRBV5-4 and TRBJ2-7; a weak D match, TRBD1 (6 bases). CDR3 length: 14 residues. Germline lookup yields CDR1 SGHNT and CDR2 YYREEE (reference sequence). V was clipped by 4 bases and J by 2 bases, with 13 bases between them.

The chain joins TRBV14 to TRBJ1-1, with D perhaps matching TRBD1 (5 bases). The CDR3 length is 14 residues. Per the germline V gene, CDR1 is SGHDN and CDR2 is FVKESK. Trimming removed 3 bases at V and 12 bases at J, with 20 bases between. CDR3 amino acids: CASSHRGEGVETFF. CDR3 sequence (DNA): TGTGCCAGCAGCCACCGTGGGGAAGGGGTCGAGACTTTCTTT.

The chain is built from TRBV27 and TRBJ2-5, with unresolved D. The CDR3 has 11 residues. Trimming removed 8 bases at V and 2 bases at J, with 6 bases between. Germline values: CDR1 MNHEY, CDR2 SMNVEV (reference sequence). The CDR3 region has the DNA TGTGCCAGCGGTCCACAAGAGACCCAGTACTTC. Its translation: CASGPQETQYF.

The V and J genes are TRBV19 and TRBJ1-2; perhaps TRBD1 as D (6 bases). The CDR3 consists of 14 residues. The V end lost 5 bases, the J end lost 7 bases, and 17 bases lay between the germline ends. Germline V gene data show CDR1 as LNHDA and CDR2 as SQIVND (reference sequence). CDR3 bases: TGTGCCAGTAGTGGGGATAACAGGGTGTTTGGCTACACCTTC. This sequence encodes CASSGDNRVFGYTF.

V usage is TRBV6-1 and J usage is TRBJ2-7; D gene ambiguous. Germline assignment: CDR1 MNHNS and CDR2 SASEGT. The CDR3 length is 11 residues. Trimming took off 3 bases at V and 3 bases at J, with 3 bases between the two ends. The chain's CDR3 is CASSDYYEQYF. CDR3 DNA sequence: TGTGCCAGCAGTGACTACTACGAGCAGTACTTC.

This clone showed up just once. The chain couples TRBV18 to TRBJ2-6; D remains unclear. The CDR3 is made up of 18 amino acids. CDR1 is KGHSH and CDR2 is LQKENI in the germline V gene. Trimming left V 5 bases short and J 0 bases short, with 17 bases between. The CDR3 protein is CASSDGWRKSSGANVLTF. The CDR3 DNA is TGTGCCAGCTCAGATGGTTGGCGAAAGAGCTCTGGGGCCAACGTCCTGACTTTC. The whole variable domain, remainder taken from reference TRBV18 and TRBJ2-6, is NAGVMQNPRHLVRRRGQEARLRCSPMKGHSHVYWYRQLPEEGLKFMVYLQKENIIDESGMPKERFSAEFPKEGPSILRIQQVVRGDSAAYFCASSDGWRKSSGANVLTFGAGSRLTVL.

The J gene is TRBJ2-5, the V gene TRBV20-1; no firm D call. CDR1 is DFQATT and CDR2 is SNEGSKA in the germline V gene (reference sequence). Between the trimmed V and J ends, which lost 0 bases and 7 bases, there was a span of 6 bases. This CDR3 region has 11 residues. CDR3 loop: CSARDGGTQYF. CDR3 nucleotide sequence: TGCAGTGCTAGAGACGGCGGGACCCAGTACTTC.

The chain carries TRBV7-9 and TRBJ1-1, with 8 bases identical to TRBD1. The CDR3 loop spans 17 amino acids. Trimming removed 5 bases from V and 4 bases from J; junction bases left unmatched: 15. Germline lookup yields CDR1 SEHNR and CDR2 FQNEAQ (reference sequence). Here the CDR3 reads CASSPPRTGPLSTEAFF. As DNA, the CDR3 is TGTGCCAGCAGCCCCCCCCGGACAGGGCCCTTGAGCACTGAAGCTTTCTTT.

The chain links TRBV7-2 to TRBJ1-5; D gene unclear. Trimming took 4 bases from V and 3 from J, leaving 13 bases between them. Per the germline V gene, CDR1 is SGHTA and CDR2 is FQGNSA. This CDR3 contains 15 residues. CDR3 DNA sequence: TGTGCCAGCAGCTCCTGGACTGGAATCAATCAGCCCCAGCATTTT. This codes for CASSSWTGINQPQHF.

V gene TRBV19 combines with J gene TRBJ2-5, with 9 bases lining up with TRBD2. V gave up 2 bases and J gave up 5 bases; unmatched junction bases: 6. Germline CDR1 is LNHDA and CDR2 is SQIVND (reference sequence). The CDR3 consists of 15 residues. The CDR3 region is CASSIRGLARETQYF. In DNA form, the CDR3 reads TGTGCCAGTAGTATAAGGGGACTAGCTAGGGAGACCCAGTACTTC.

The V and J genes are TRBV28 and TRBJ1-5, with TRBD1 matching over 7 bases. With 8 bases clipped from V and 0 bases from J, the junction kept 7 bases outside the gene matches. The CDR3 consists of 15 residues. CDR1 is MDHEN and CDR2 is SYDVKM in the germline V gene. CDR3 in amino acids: CASRTQGDSNQPQHF. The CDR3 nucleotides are TGTGCCAGCCGCACCCAGGGGGATAGCAATCAGCCCCAGCATTTT.

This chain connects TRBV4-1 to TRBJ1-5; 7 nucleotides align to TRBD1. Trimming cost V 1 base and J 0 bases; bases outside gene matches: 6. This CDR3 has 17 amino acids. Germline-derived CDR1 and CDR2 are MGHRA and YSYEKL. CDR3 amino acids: CASSQVPGQISNQPQHF. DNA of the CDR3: TGCGCCAGCAGCCAAGTTCCGGGACAGATTAGCAATCAGCCCCAGCATTTT.

For the CDR3, the DNA is TGTGCCAGCAGCCTCAGACAGGGCCTAAGTTCACCCCTCCACTTT. This gives the protein CASSLRQGLSSPLHF. The genes are TRBV7-9 and TRBJ1-6; TRBD1 agrees at 7 bases. The CDR3 is 15 residues long. V gave up 5 bases and J gave up 9 bases; unmatched junction bases: 10. Germline V CDR1 and CDR2: SEHNR, FQNEAQ (reference sequence).

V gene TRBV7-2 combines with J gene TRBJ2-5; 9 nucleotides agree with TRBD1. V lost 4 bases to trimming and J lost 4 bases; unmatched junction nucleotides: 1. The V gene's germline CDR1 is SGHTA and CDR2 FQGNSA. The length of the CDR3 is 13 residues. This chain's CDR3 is CASSSDRGETQYF. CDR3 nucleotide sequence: TGTGCCAGCAGCTCGGACAGGGGAGAGACCCAGTACTTC.

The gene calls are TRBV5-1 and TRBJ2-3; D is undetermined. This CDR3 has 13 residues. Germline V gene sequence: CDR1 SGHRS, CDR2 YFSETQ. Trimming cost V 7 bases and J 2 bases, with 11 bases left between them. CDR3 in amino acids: CASGLRATDTQYF. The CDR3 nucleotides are TGCGCCAGCGGTTTAAGGGCCACAGATACGCAGTATTTT.

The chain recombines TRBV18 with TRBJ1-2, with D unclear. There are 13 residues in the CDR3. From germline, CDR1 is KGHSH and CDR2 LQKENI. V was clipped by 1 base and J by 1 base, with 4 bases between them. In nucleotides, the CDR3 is TGTGCCAGCTCACCACGAGATAACTATGGCTACACCTTC. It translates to CASSPRDNYGYTF.

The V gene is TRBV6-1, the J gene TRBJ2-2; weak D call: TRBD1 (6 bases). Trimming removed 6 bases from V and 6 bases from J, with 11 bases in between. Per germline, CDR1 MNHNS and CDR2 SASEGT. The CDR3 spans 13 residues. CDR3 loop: CASSQGMAGELFF. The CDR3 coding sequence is TGTGCCAGCAGCCAGGGGATGGCCGGGGAGCTGTTTTTT.

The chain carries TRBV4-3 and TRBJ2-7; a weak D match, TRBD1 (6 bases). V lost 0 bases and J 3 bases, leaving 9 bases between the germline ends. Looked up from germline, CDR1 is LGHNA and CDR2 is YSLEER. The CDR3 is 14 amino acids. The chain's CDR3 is CASSQDRGIYEQYF. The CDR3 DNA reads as TGCGCCAGCAGCCAAGATAGGGGGATCTACGAGCAGTACTTC.

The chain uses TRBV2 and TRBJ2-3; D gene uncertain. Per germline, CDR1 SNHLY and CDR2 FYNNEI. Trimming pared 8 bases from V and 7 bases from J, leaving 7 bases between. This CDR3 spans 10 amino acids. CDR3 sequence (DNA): TGTGCCAGCGGGAAAAATACGCAGTATTTT. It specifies CASGKNTQYF.

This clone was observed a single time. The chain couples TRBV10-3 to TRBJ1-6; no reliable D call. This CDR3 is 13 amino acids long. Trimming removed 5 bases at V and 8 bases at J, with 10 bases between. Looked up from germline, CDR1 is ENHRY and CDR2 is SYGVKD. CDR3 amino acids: CAISRALDSPLHF. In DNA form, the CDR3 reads TGTGCCATCAGTCGTGCTCTTGATTCACCCCTCCACTTT.

CDR3 sequence: CASSLAPSTYPSGNTIYF. The CDR3 nucleotides are TGCGCCAGCAGCTTGGCCCCCTCGACCTACCCTTCTGGAAACACCATATATTTT. J is TRBJ1-3 and V is TRBV5-1; no firm D call. The CDR3 sequence is 18 residues long. In germline, CDR1 is SGHRS, CDR2 YFSETQ. Trimming removed 0 bases from V and 1 base from J, with 17 bases in between.

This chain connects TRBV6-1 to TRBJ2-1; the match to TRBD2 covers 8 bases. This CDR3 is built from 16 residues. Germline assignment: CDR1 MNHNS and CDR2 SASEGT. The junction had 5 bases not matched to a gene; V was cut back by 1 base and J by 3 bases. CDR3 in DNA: TGTGCCAGCAGTGAAGAGGCGGGGGGACACTACAATGAGCAGTTCTTC. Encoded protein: CASSEEAGGHYNEQFF.

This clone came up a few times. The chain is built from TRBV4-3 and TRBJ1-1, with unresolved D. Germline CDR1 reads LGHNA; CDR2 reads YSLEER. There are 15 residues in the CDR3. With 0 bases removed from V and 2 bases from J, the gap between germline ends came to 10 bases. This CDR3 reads CASSQDSGRNTEAFF. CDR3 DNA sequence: TGCGCCAGCAGCCAAGATAGTGGACGTAACACTGAAGCTTTCTTT.